This T cell receptor (beta chain) came from a study of blood T cell repertoires in COVID-19. V was clipped by 8 bases and J by 1 base; unmatched bases: 6. The CDR3 extends over 17 amino acids. Per germline, CDR1 KGHDR and CDR2 SFDVKD. Assay used: immunoSEQ multiplex PCR; TCRdb lists only in-frame clones, some missing. The table has a few hundred thousand clones, 85% to 90% seen once; the top ten hold 3% to 4%. The chain recombines TRBV24-1 with TRBJ2-5; the match to TRBD2 covers 16 bases. Sequenced: peripheral blood. The origin of this receptor is a woman aged 40 to 49 with acute or convalescent COVID-19. Here the CDR3 DNA reads TGTGCCACCACCCGGGGACTAGCGGGGGGGATCCAAGAGACCCAGTACTTC. Its translation is CATTRGLAGGIQETQYF.